Described below is a single T cell receptor (beta chain) sequence and its context. The antigen it binds to is not known. Within one base of it there is no much larger clone, and no base qualities were kept. From a lookup of the germline V gene (reference sequence), CDR1 and CDR2 are LGHDT and YNNKEL. Deletion took 1 base off V and 0 bases off J, with a span of 22 bases between the germline ends. The CDR3 numbers 20 residues from cysteine through phenylalanine. Kept here is only the CDR3 DNA, which spans 60 bases and is read in frame from base 1. The source of the sample is a study of T cell responses to AZD1222 COVID-19 vaccine (dated by TCRdb to 2020 to 2022). A note on the overall study: A total of just over 230 trial participants underwent TCR sequencing, of whom roughly 210 had received two doses of AZD1222 and approximately 25 had received two doses of the MenACWY control vaccine. Trial participants were enrolled into age subgroups of 18-55, 56-69 and 70-plus years, which contained approximately 150, 28 and 58 TCR-sequenced participants, respectively.

The CDR3 regions of human TCRbeta chains were subjected to immunosequencing. As for the original processing: TCRs in the repertoires were matched against a reference library of SARS-CoV-2-specific TCRs that had been generated with the MIRA antigen-specificity platform. Breadth was defined as the fraction of unique TCRs that were SARS-CoV-2-associated, and depth was defined as the fraction of total T cells that were SARS-CoV-2-associated. Using the MIRA data, every spike-specific TCR was mapped to the spike region that the TCR reacted to and assigned to either a CD4 or a CD8 class. Log10-transformed breadth and depth values were compared by one-way ANOVA with Sidak's multiple comparisons tests. Here the immuneACCESS table is served through TCRdb, limited to in-frame sequences with V and J called. Missing clones are a known gap in these copies; in checked studies unresolved V genes cover under half, and the rest lacks a known reason. V and J calls and clone size are those listed in that table; D and trimming were worked out from the DNA. The table for this sample lists approximately 150,000 clones; approximately 94% of them were counted only once. Jointly, the top ten make up 4.5% to 5.5% of the sample.

Study-wide conclusions, independent of this receptor: Vaccine-associated CD4 TCRs spanned the whole spike protein, with dominant responses in regions 160-218 and 743-854. In the small 56-69-year group, the increase in depth fell short of significance, most likely because of low power. Epitopes outside the regions mutated in the B.1.351 and B.1.1.7 variants were reportedly recognized by nearly half of the unique spike-specific TCRs. A significant rise in spike-specific TCR breadth and depth was observed after two AZD1222 doses relative to day 0 and relative to MenACWY recipients. Participants were mostly white British and included more females than males, and it was suggested by the authors that clonal diversity may have been underestimated. Conclusions about previously exposed vaccinees are limited, since just a handful of AZD1222 recipients were seropositive for SARS-CoV-2 at baseline. No day 14 peak-response samples were available, so repertoires were characterized only after the peak T cell response.

In light of the paper, this sample's time point label describes: about 28 days (+/-7) after the second vaccine dose. AZD1222 recipients whose second dose came at about 4 weeks and those whose second dose came at about 12 weeks were combined into one group, since spike-specific TCR depth and breadth did not differ between the two schedules. Samples from vaccinated people were obtained from the UK trials COV001 and COV002, which included a single-blind randomized controlled phase 2/3 trial of AZD1222 (ChAdOx1 nCoV-19) in healthy adults. For TCRbeta chain sequencing, PBMC samples were collected from trial participants at day 0 and at day 28 after the second dose.

The sequence links TRBV3-1 (or the pseudogene TRBV3-2) to TRBJ1-3; TRBD1 is possibly the D segment (5 matching bases). This TCR was sampled from an adult who received the AZD1222 COVID-19 vaccine. The material sequenced was peripheral blood, taken 28 days after the second AZD1222 dose. The DNA sequence reads TGTGCCAGCAGCCAAGTAGTGCGCAGGGTGGACACCAACTCTGGAAACACCATATATTTT. This encodes CASSQVVRRVDTNSGNTIYF.